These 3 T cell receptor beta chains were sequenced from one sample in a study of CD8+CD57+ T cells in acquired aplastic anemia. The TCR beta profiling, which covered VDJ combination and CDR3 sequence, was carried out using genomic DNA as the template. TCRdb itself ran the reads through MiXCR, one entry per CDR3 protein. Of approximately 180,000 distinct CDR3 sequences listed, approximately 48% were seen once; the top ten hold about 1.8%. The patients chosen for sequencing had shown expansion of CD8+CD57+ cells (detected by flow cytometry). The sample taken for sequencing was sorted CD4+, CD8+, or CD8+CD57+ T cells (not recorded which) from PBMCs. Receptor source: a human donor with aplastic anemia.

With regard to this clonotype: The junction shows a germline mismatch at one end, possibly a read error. CDR3 nucleotide sequence: TGCGCCACCAGTGACCCTCTGGGGGGGGCTGACACCGGGGAGCTGTTTTTT. Translation gives CATSDPLGGADTGELFF. The rearrangement joins TRBV24-1 to TRBJ2-2, with D possibly TRBD2 on 7 matching bases. The CDR3 totals 17 residues. Germline V CDR1 and CDR2: KGHDR, SFDVKD.

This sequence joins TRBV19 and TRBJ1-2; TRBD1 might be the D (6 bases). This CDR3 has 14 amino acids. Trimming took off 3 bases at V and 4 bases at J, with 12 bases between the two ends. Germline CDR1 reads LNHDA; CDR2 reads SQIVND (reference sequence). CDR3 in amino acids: CASSIQAGAYGYTF. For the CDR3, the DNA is TGTGCCAGTAGTATCCAAGCAGGGGCCTATGGCTACACCTTC.

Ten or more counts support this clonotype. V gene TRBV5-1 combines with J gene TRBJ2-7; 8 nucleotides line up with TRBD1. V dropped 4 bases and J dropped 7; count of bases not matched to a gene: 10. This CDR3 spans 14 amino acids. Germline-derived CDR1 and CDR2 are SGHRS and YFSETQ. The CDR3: CASSRGQGAWEQYF. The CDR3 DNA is TGCGCCAGCAGCAGGGGGCAGGGGGCATGGGAGCAGTACTTC.